This TCR beta chain stems from a study of T cell responses to AZD1222 COVID-19 vaccine. Findings and caveats of the study: Spike-specific TCR repertoires showed rising breadth and depth after two AZD1222 doses. Repertoires were sampled only after the peak T cell response. The donors showed a predominance of white British ancestry and of females, with possible underestimation of clonal diversity.

The assay was immunoSEQ multiplex PCR, and TCRdb's table has in-frame clones only and misses some. The sample shows approximately 140,000 clones, more than 90% of them seen only once. V shed 6 bases, J shed 0 bases, and the junction held 4 bases outside the gene matches. The CDR3 loop spans 14 amino acids. CDR1 is MDHEN and CDR2 is SYDVKM in the germline V gene. On this clone: Its antigen is unknown.

The sample consisted of peripheral blood, taken 28 days after the second AZD1222 dose. The chain couples TRBV28 to TRBJ1-2; 7 nucleotides agree with TRBD1. This TCR was sampled from an adult who received the AZD1222 COVID-19 vaccine. The CDR3 region has the DNA TGTGCCAGCAGACTACAGGGGACTAACTATGGCTACACCTTC. Protein product: CASRLQGTNYGYTF.